A single TCR beta chain is shown here with its context. Using its own MiXCR run on the 5' RACE reads, TCRdb lists one record per CDR3 protein. The sample includes tens of thousands of distinct CDR3 sequences, approximately 12% seen only once; the top ten take around 4.3%. Described time point: sample taken at primary tumor resection. No cell sorting; template was whole RNA from tumor, lung tissue or PBMC. The sample originates from a study of spatial heterogeneity in lung cancer. Trimming took off 4 bases at V and 7 bases at J, with 12 bases between the two ends. Germline V gives CDR1 SGHRS, CDR2 YFSETQ. This CDR3 spans 13 amino acids.

The sequence was obtained from a male donor with early-stage non-small cell lung cancer. The sequences come from PBMCs, collected at surgery. The chain has TRBV5-1 and TRBJ2-1; the D is unclear. CDR3 sequence (DNA): TGCGCCAGCAGCAATTCTGAGGAGAATGAGCAGTTCTTC. It yields the protein CASSNSEENEQFF.